These T cell receptor beta chains were read from a single sample in a study of shared clonotypes between healthy human individuals. Data came from immunoSEQ multiplex PCR; TCRdb stores just in-frame clones and leaves some out. The sample carries under 850,000 clones, roughly 72% recorded once. Material for sequencing was memory CD4+ T cells sorted from blood. These receptors came from a woman aged 25 to 39 in good health. CDR3s include the opening cysteine and the closing phenylalanine or tryptophan. Fields, in order: clone size, V gene, D gene, J gene, CDR3 protein, CDR3 DNA. D genes are given only for firm matches. Clone size is not always given. Where it is, it says once, few, many or a class for expanded clones.

abundance: -
v_gene: TRBV27
d_gene: TRBD1
j_gene: TRBJ1-4
CDR3aa: CASSLSGQENEKLFF
CDR3nt: TGTGCCAGCAGTTTATCGGGACAGGAAAATGAAAAACTGTTTTTT

abundance: few
v_gene: TRBV27
d_gene: -
j_gene: TRBJ1-2
CDR3aa: CASSPSNRFFNYGYTF
CDR3nt: TGTGCCAGCAGTCCATCTAACAGGTTTTTTAACTATGGCTACACCTTC

abundance: -
v_gene: TRBV7-8
d_gene: TRBD1
j_gene: TRBJ1-5
CDR3aa: CASSSSQFGTGINQPQHF
CDR3nt: TGTGCCAGCAGCTCCAGCCAGTTTGGGACAGGCATCAATCAACCCCAGCATTTT

abundance: -
v_gene: TRBV9
d_gene: -
j_gene: TRBJ2-7
CDR3aa: CASSVDPLGAYEQYF
CDR3nt: TGTGCCAGCAGCGTCGACCCGCTAGGCGCCTACGAGCAGTACTTC

abundance: -
v_gene: TRBV18
d_gene: -
j_gene: TRBJ2-7
CDR3aa: CASSQGGDKLYEQYF
CDR3nt: TGTGCCAGCTCACAGGGTGGAGACAAGCTCTACGAGCAGTACTTC

abundance: -
v_gene: TRBV19
d_gene: -
j_gene: TRBJ2-1
CDR3aa: CASSQSTGTSLDEQFF
CDR3nt: TGTGCCAGTAGCCAATCCACCGGGACGTCCTTAGATGAGCAGTTCTTC

abundance: -
v_gene: TRBV11-2
d_gene: TRBD2
j_gene: TRBJ2-5
CDR3aa: CASSLGTSGSTETQYF
CDR3nt: TGTGCCAGCAGCTTAGGGACTAGCGGGAGTACGGAGACCCAGTACTTC

abundance: -
v_gene: TRBV28
d_gene: TRBD2
j_gene: TRBJ2-1
CDR3aa: CASSLYNSGLAGGFDEQFF
CDR3nt: TGTGCCAGCAGTTTATATAATTCAGGACTAGCGGGAGGATTCGACGAGCAGTTCTTC

abundance: -
v_gene: TRBV4-2
d_gene: TRBD2
j_gene: TRBJ2-1
CDR3aa: CASSQDPVVAGSYNEQFF
CDR3nt: TGTGCCAGCAGCCAAGATCCAGTCGTAGCGGGCTCCTACAATGAGCAGTTCTTC

abundance: -
v_gene: TRBV19
d_gene: -
j_gene: TRBJ2-5
CDR3aa: CASSIALEGETQYF
CDR3nt: TGTGCCAGTAGTATAGCGCTAGAGGGAGAGACCCAGTACTTC

abundance: -
v_gene: TRBV5-1
d_gene: -
j_gene: TRBJ2-3
CDR3aa: CASSSLFGTDTQYF
CDR3nt: TGCGCCAGCAGCTCCTTGTTTGGCACAGATACGCAGTATTTT

abundance: once
v_gene: TRBV5-1
d_gene: -
j_gene: TRBJ2-5
CDR3aa: CASSSDLGETQYF
CDR3nt: TGCGCCAGCAGTTCGGACTTGGGGGAGACCCAGTACTTC

abundance: -
v_gene: TRBV14
d_gene: -
j_gene: TRBJ2-2
CDR3aa: CASSQEVWGSTGELFF
CDR3nt: TGTGCCAGCAGCCAAGAAGTATGGGGGAGCACCGGGGAGCTGTTTTTT

abundance: -
v_gene: TRBV29-1
d_gene: TRBD1
j_gene: TRBJ1-1
CDR3aa: CSVERRQGDTEAFF
CDR3nt: TGCAGCGTTGAACGGAGACAGGGCGACACTGAAGCTTTCTTT

abundance: few
v_gene: TRBV10-2
d_gene: -
j_gene: TRBJ1-1
CDR3aa: CASSGSRGRGTEAFF
CDR3nt: TGCGCCAGCAGTGGGAGCCGGGGGCGAGGCACTGAAGCTTTCTTT

abundance: -
v_gene: TRBV5-1
d_gene: TRBD2
j_gene: TRBJ2-7
CDR3aa: CASSATSGSGDEQYF
CDR3nt: TGCGCCAGCAGCGCGACTAGCGGGAGTGGGGACGAGCAGTACTTC

abundance: -
v_gene: TRBV18
d_gene: -
j_gene: TRBJ2-6
CDR3aa: CASSPGATGANVLTF
CDR3nt: TGTGCCAGCTCACCAGGGGCTACTGGGGCCAACGTCCTGACTTTC

abundance: -
v_gene: TRBV6-6
d_gene: -
j_gene: TRBJ1-2
CDR3aa: CASSYEGGAGYTF
CDR3nt: TGTGCCAGCAGTTACGAAGGGGGTGCTGGCTACACCTTC

abundance: -
v_gene: TRBV7-2
d_gene: -
j_gene: TRBJ1-5
CDR3aa: CASRQRGGVAQPQHF
CDR3nt: TGTGCCAGCAGACAAAGGGGGGGGGTGGCGCAGCCCCAGCATTTT

abundance: once
v_gene: TRBV28
d_gene: -
j_gene: TRBJ2-2
CDR3aa: CASSRFRRFGTGELFF
CDR3nt: TGTGCCAGCAGTCGCTTCCGCAGGTTCGGGACCGGGGAGCTGTTTTTT

abundance: -
v_gene: TRBV19
d_gene: TRBD1
j_gene: TRBJ2-4
CDR3aa: CASSVTGTKNIQYF
CDR3nt: TGTGCCAGTAGTGTGACAGGGACCAAAAACATTCAGTACTTC

abundance: once
v_gene: TRBV28
d_gene: TRBD1
j_gene: TRBJ1-1
CDR3aa: CASRHRGLNTEAFF
CDR3nt: TGTGCCAGCAGGCACAGGGGCCTGAACACTGAAGCTTTCTTT

abundance: -
v_gene: TRBV5-4
d_gene: TRBD1
j_gene: TRBJ1-1
CDR3aa: CASSEGQPNTEAFF
CDR3nt: TGTGCCAGCAGCGAGGGACAGCCTAACACTGAAGCTTTCTTT

abundance: -
v_gene: TRBV28
d_gene: TRBD2
j_gene: TRBJ2-7
CDR3aa: CASGPSGRFYEQYF
CDR3nt: TGTGCCAGCGGTCCTAGCGGGAGATTCTACGAGCAGTACTTC

abundance: few
v_gene: TRBV4-2
d_gene: -
j_gene: TRBJ2-1
CDR3aa: CASSQGPGAVYNEQFF
CDR3nt: TGTGCCAGCAGCCAAGGGCCGGGGGCGGTCTACAATGAGCAGTTCTTC

abundance: many
v_gene: TRBV25-1
d_gene: -
j_gene: TRBJ2-3
CDR3aa: CASSALGAEADTQYF
CDR3nt: TGTGCCAGCAGTGCTCTCGGAGCGGAGGCAGATACGCAGTATTTT

abundance: -
v_gene: TRBV10-1
d_gene: -
j_gene: TRBJ2-7
CDR3aa: CASSDFGTTGYEQYF
CDR3nt: TGCGCCAGCAGTGATTTTGGGACCACGGGGTACGAGCAGTACTTC

abundance: -
v_gene: TRBV5-4
d_gene: -
j_gene: TRBJ2-2
CDR3aa: CASSLEQTTGELFF
CDR3nt: TGTGCCAGCAGCTTGGAACAGACCACCGGGGAGCTGTTTTTT

abundance: -
v_gene: TRBV1
d_gene: -
j_gene: TRBJ1-5
CDR3aa: CTSSQTGGGNQPQHF
CDR3nt: TGCACCAGCAGCCAGACAGGGGGTGGCAATCAGCCCCAGCATTTT